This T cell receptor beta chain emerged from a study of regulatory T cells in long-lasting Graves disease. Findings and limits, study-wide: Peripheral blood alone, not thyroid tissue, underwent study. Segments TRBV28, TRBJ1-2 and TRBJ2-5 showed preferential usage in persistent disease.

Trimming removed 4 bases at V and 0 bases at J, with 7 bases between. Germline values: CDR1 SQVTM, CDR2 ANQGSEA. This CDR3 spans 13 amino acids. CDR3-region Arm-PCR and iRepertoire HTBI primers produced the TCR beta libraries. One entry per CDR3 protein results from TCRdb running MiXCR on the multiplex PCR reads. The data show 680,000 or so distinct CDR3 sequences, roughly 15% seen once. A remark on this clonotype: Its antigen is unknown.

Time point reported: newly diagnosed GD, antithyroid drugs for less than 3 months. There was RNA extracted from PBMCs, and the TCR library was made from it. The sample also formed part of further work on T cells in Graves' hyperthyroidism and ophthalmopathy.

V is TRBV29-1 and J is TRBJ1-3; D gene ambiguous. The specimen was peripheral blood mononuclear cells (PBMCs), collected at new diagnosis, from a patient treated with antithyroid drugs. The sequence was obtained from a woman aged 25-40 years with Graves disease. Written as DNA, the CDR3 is TGCAGCGTTGCGGGCGTCTCTGGAAACACCATATATTTT. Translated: CSVAGVSGNTIYF.